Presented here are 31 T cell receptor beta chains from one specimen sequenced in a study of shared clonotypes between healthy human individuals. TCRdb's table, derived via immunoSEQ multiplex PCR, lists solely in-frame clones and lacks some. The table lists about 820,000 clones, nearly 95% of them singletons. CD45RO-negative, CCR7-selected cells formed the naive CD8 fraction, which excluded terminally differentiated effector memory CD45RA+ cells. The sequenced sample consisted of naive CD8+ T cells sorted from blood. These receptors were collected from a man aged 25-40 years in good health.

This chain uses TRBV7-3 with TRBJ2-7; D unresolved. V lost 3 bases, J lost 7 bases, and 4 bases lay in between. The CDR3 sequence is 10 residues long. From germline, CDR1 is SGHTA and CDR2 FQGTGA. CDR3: CASSFREQYF. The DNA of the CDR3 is TGTGCCAGCAGCTTTAGAGAGCAGTACTTC.

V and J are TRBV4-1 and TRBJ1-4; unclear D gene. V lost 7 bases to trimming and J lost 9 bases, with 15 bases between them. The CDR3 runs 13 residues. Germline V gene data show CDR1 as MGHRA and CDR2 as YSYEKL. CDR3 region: CASTEGSLKKLFF. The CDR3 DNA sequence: TGCGCCAGCACCGAAGGGTCACTTAAAAAACTGTTTTTT.

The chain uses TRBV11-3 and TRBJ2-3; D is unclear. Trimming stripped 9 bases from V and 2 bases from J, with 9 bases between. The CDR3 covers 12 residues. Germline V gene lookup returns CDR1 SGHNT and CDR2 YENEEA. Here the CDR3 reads CARYPNTDTQYF. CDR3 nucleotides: TGTGCCAGATATCCGAACACAGATACGCAGTATTTT.

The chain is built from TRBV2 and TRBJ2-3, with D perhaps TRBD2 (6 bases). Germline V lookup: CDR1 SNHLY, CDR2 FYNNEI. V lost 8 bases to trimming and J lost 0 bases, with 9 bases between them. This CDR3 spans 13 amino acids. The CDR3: CASLAVSTDTQYF. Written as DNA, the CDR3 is TGTGCCAGCTTAGCGGTTAGCACAGATACGCAGTATTTT.

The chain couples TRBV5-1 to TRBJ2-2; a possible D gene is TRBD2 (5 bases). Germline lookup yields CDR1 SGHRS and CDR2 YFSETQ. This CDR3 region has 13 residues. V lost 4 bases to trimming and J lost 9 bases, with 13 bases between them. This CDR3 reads CASSEGILRELFF. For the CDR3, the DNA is TGCGCCAGCAGCGAGGGAATTTTGAGGGAGCTGTTTTTT.

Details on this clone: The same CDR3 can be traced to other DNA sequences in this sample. The CDR3 DNA reads TGTGCCAGCAGCGTAGGAGGGGCTGGGGAGACCCAGTACTTC. Translation: CASSVGGAGETQYF. The rearrangement uses TRBV9 and TRBJ2-5, with D possibly being TRBD1 or TRBD2 (5 bases each). Per germline, CDR1 SGDLS and CDR2 YYNGEE. V gave up 0 bases and J gave up 5 bases, with 11 bases separating them. The length of the CDR3 is 14 residues.

As DNA, the CDR3 is TGTGCCAGCAGTCCCCACAGGGATCAAGAGACCCAGTACTTC. Amino acid sequence: CASSPHRDQETQYF. The chain is built from TRBV25-1 and TRBJ2-5; weak D call: TRBD1 (6 bases). The V end was cut by 5 bases, the J end by 2 bases, with 12 bases between. Per the germline V gene, CDR1 is MGHDK and CDR2 is SYGVNS. The CDR3 has 14 residues.

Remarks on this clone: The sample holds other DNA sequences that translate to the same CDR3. CDR3 residues: CSVEGQGESYEQYF. Written as DNA, the CDR3 is TGCAGCGTTGAAGGACAGGGTGAGTCCTACGAGCAGTACTTC. V gene TRBV29-1 combines with J gene TRBJ2-7, with 7 bases that match TRBD1. V shed 1 base, J shed 1 base, and the junction held 4 bases outside the gene matches. CDR3 size: 14 residues. CDR1 SQVTM and CDR2 ANQGSEA come from the germline V gene.

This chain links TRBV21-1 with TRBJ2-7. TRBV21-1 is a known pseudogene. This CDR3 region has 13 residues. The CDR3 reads CASSSPDASEQYF. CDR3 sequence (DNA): TGTGCCAGCAGCTCGCCGGACGCGAGCGAGCAGTACTTC.

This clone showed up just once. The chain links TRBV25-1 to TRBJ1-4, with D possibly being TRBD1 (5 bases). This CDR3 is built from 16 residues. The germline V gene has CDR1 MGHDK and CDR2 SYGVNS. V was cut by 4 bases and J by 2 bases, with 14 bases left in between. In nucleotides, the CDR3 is TGTGCCAGCAGTGGCGCGGTGGGACCTACTAATGAAAAACTGTTTTTT. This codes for CASSGAVGPTNEKLFF.

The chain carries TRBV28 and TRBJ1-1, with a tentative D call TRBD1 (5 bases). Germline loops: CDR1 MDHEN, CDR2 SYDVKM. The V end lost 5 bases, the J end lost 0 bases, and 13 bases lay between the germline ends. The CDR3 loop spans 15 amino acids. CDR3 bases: TGTGCCAGCAGTACCCTTGACAGTATGAACACTGAAGCTTTCTTT. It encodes CASSTLDSMNTEAFF.

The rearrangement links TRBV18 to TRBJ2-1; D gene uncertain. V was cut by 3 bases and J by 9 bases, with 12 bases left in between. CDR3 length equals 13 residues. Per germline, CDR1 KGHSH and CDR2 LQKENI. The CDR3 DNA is TGTGCCAGCTCACCTCCCGATTGGGGTGAGCAGTTCTTC. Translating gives CASSPPDWGEQFF.

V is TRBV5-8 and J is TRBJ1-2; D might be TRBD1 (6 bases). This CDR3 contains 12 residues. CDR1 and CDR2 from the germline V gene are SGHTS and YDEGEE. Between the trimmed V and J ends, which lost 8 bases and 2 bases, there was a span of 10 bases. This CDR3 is CARRTENYGYTF. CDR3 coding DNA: TGTGCCAGAAGGACAGAAAACTATGGCTACACCTTC.

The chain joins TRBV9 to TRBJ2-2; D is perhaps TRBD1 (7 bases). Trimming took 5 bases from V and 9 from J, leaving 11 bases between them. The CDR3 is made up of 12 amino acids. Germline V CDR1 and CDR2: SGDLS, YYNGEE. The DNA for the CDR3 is TGTGCCAGCAGGTCAGGGGGGAGGGAGCTGTTTTTT. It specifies CASRSGGRELFF.

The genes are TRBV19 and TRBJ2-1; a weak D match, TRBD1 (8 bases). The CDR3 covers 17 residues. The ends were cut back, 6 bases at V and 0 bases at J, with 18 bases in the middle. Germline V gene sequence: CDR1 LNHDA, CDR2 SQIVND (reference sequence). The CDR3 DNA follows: TGTGCCAGTAGCGCAGGGGGCAGGACTAGCTCCTACAATGAGCAGTTCTTC. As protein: CASSAGGRTSSYNEQFF.

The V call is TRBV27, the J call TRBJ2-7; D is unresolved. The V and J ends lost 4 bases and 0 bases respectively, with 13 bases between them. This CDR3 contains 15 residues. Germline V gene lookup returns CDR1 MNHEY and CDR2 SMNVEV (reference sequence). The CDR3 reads CASSSPGQASYEQYF. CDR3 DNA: TGTGCCAGCAGTTCCCCCGGGCAGGCCTCCTACGAGCAGTACTTC.

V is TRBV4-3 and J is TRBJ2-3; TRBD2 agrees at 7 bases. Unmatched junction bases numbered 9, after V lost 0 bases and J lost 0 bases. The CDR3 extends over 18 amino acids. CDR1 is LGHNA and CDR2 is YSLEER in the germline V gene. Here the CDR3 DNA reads TGCGCCAGCAGCCAAGATGCCGGACTAGGGAGTAGCACAGATACGCAGTATTTT. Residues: CASSQDAGLGSSTDTQYF.

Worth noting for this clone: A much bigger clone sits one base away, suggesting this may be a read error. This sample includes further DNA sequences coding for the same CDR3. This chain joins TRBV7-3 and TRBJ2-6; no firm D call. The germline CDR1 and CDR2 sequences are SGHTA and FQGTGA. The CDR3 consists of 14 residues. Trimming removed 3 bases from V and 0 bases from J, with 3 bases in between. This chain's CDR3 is CASSFDSGANVLTF. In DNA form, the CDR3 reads TGTGCCAGCAGCTTCGACTCTGGGGCCAACGTCCTGACTTTC.

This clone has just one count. The CDR3 region is CASSPRVAGVVRNEQFF. CDR3 coding DNA: TGTGCCAGCAGCCCGCGGGTAGCGGGAGTGGTTAGGAATGAGCAGTTCTTC. The chain combines TRBV7-9 with TRBJ2-1; 9 bases are a match to TRBD2. V was pared by 5 bases and J by 7 bases, with 15 bases of the junction left unmatched. This CDR3 is 17 amino acids long. CDR1 is SEHNR, CDR2 FQNEAQ, per germline (reference sequence). The whole variable domain, filled in from reference TRBV7-9 and TRBJ2-1, reads DTGVSQNPRHKITKRGQNVTFRCDPISEHNRLYWYRQTLGQGPEFLTYFQNEAQLEKSRLLSDRFSAERPKGSFSTLEIQRTEQGDSAMYLCASSPRVAGVVRNEQFFGPGTRLTVL.

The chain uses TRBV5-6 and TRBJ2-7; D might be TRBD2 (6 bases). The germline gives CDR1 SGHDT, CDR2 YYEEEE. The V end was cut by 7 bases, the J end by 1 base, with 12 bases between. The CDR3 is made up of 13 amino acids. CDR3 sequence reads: CASALAVSYEQYF. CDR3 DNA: TGTGCCAGCGCTTTAGCGGTATCCTACGAGCAGTACTTC.

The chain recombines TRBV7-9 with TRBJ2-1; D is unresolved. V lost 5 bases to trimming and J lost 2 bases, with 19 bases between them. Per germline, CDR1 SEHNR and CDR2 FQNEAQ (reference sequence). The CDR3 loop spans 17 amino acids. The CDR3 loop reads CASSPNSRGGTYNEQFF. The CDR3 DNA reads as TGTGCCAGCAGCCCAAATAGTCGCGGTGGAACCTACAATGAGCAGTTCTTC.

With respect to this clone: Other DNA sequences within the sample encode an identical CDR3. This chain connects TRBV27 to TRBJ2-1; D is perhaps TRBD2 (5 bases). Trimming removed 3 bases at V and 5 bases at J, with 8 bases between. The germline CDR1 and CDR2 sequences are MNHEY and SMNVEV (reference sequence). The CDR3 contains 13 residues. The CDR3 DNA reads TGTGCCAGCAGTTTTGGGCGGGACAATGAGCAGTTCTTC. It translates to CASSFGRDNEQFF.

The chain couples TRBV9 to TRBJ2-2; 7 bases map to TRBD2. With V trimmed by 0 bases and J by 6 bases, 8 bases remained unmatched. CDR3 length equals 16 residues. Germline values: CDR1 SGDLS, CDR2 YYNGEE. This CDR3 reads CASSVARTSKPGELFF. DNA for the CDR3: TGTGCCAGCAGCGTAGCTAGGACTAGTAAGCCCGGGGAGCTGTTTTTT.

The chain's CDR3 is CASSEAFPAYEQYF. As DNA, the CDR3 is TGTGCCAGCAGTGAGGCGTTCCCGGCCTACGAGCAGTACTTC. V and J are TRBV6-5 and TRBJ2-7; D call uncertain. The CDR3 has 14 residues. Germline V lookup: CDR1 MNHEY, CDR2 SVGAGI. Trimming stripped 5 bases from V and 2 bases from J, with 13 bases between.

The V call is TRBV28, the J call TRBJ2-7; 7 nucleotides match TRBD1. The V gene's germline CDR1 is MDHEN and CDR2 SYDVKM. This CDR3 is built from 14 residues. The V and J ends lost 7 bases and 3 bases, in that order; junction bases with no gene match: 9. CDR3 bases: TGTGCCAGCATCCAGAGGGGGCTTTTCTACGAGCAGTACTTC. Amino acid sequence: CASIQRGLFYEQYF.

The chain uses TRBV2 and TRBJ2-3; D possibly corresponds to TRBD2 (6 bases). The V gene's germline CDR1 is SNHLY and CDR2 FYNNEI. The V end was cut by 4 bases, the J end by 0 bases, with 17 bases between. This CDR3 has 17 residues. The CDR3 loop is CASSGFLGGSSTDTQYF. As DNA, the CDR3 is TGTGCCAGCAGTGGCTTTCTGGGGGGATCAAGCACAGATACGCAGTATTTT. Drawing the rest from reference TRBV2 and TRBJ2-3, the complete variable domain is EPEVTQTPSHQVTQMGQEVILRCVPISNHLYFYWYRQILGQKVEFLVSFYNNEISEKSEIFDDQFSVERPDGSNFTLKIRSTKLEDSAMYFCASSGFLGGSSTDTQYFGPGTRLTVL.

The CDR3: CASSRPGLAGNEQYF. CDR3 coding DNA: TGTGCCAGCAGTCGACCGGGACTAGCGGGAAACGAGCAGTACTTC. This chain joins TRBV27 and TRBJ2-7; 13 nucleotides agree with TRBD2. CDR3 length: 15 amino acids. CDR1 MNHEY and CDR2 SMNVEV come from the germline V gene (reference sequence). Trimming removed 5 bases from V and 5 bases from J; junction bases left unmatched: 6.

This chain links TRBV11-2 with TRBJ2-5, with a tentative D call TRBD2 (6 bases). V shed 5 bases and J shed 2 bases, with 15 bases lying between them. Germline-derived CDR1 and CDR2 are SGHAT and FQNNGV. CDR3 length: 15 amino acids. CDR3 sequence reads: CASSPWSSGQETQYF. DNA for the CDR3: TGTGCCAGCAGCCCCTGGAGTAGCGGACAAGAGACCCAGTACTTC.

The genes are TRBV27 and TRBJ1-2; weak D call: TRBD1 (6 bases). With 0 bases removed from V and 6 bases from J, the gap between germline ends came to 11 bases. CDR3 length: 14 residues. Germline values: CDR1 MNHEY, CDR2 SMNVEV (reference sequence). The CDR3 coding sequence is TGTGCCAGCAGTTTATCGCGGACAGTCGATGGCTACACCTTC. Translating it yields CASSLSRTVDGYTF.

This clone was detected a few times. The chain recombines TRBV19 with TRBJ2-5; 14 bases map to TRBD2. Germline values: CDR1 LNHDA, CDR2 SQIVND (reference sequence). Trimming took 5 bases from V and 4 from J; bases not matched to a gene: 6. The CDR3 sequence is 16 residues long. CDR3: CASSVGTSGSLETQYF. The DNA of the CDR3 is TGTGCCAGTAGTGTCGGGACTAGCGGGAGTCTAGAGACCCAGTACTTC.

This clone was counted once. The chain's CDR3 is CASSQSFSGNEQYF. CDR3 coding DNA: TGTGCCAGCTCCCAATCCTTTTCGGGGAACGAGCAGTACTTC. The genes are TRBV7-8 and TRBJ2-7, with D possibly matching TRBD2 (5 bases). The CDR3 sequence is 14 residues long. Trimming pared 8 bases from V and 5 bases from J, leaving 19 bases between. CDR1 and CDR2 (germline): SGHVS, FQNEAQ.